A single sample is the source of the 27 T cell receptor beta chains below, sequenced in a study of T cell changes during pregnancy in multiple sclerosis. This table comes from immunoSEQ multiplex PCR, and its TCRdb copy is limited to in-frame clones, with some not included. The profile shows some 94,000 clones, 91% of them singletons. Sequencing used peripheral blood, obtained in the first trimester of pregnancy. The receptor set was obtained from a female donor in good health, enrolled as a control in a pregnancy study.

The rearrangement joins TRBV4-3 to TRBJ2-3, with D perhaps matching TRBD1 (6 bases). The ends were cut back, 0 bases at V and 0 bases at J, with 10 bases in the middle. The CDR3 extends over 16 amino acids. Germline-derived CDR1 and CDR2 are LGHNA and YSLEER. CDR3 amino acids: CASSQDQGSSTDTQYF. The CDR3 DNA reads TGCGCCAGCAGCCAAGATCAGGGGTCTAGCACAGATACGCAGTATTTT.

The V call is TRBV7-2, the J call TRBJ1-1, with 7 bases matching TRBD1. CDR3 length: 14 residues. Trimming cost V 7 bases and J 1 base; bases outside gene matches: 6. Germline CDR1 reads SGHTA; CDR2 reads FQGNSA. For the CDR3, the DNA is TGTGCCAGCAACAGGGGACGGCAGAACACTGAAGCTTTCTTT. This encodes CASNRGRQNTEAFF.

The chain employs TRBV7-9 and TRBJ2-1, with D possibly matching TRBD1 (6 bases). CDR1 and CDR2 (germline): SEHNR, FQNEAQ (reference sequence). V dropped 3 bases and J dropped 7 bases, with 10 bases sitting between them. There are 13 residues in the CDR3. This CDR3 is CASSLRTVNEQFF. Written as DNA, the CDR3 is TGTGCCAGCAGCTTGAGGACAGTGAATGAGCAGTTCTTC.

The chain employs TRBV27 and TRBJ2-1; TRBD2 matches at 9 bases. CDR1 and CDR2 (germline): MNHEY, SMNVEV (reference sequence). This CDR3 comprises 14 residues. The ends lost 2 bases at V and 9 bases at J; junction bases unmatched: 5. Here the CDR3 DNA reads TGTGCCAGCAGTTTAAATGCGCGGGGGGGTGAGCAGTTCTTC. Residues: CASSLNARGGEQFF.

The V call is TRBV2, the J call TRBJ2-1, with 10 bases aligning to TRBD2. The junction had 5 bases not matched to a gene; V was cut back by 5 bases and J by 4 bases. From germline, CDR1 is SNHLY and CDR2 FYNNEI. The CDR3 is 15 amino acids. The CDR3 reads CASSLAGGSYNEQFF. DNA for the CDR3: TGTGCCAGCAGTTTAGCGGGGGGCTCATACAATGAGCAGTTCTTC.

This clone turned up a few times. V usage is TRBV5-6 and J usage is TRBJ1-6, with 8 nucleotides matching TRBD1. Trimming took 3 bases from V and 14 from J; bases not matched to a gene: 10. This CDR3 contains 14 residues. Germline values: CDR1 SGHDT, CDR2 YYEEEE. The DNA of the CDR3 is TGTGCCAGCAGCTCTCCCGGGACAGGCGAATCCCTCCACTTT. This sequence encodes CASSSPGTGESLHF.

The genes are TRBV9 and TRBJ2-5, with TRBD2 matching over 10 bases. V lost 1 base to trimming and J lost 5 bases; unmatched junction nucleotides: 14. This CDR3 is 18 amino acids long. From germline, CDR1 is SGDLS and CDR2 YYNGEE. CDR3 sequence reads: CASSVSQRSGGARETQYF. CDR3 coding DNA: TGTGCCAGCAGCGTATCCCAACGGAGCGGGGGGGCCAGGGAGACCCAGTACTTC.

This clone was counted between two and nine times. V is TRBV6-4 and J is TRBJ1-4; 10 bases are a match to TRBD1. This CDR3 spans 16 amino acids. In germline, CDR1 is MRHNA, CDR2 SNTAGT. Trimming cost V 2 bases and J 7 bases; bases outside gene matches: 7. CDR3 in DNA: TGTGCCAGCAGTGACACGCCGGGACAGGGGACTGAAAAACTGTTTTTT. This gives the protein CASSDTPGQGTEKLFF.

The gene calls are TRBV7-8 and TRBJ2-2; no firm D call. This CDR3 contains 14 residues. Trimming pared 5 bases from V and 1 base from J, leaving 8 bases between. The germline CDR1 and CDR2 sequences are SGHVS and FQNEAQ. The chain's CDR3 is CASSIRQNTGELFF. CDR3 DNA: TGTGCCAGCAGCATAAGACAGAACACCGGGGAGCTGTTTTTT.

This chain uses TRBV7-6 with TRBJ2-7; 11 nucleotides match TRBD1. CDR3 length: 15 amino acids. The V segment lost 2 bases and the J segment 3 bases; nucleotides outside the gene matches: 3. Germline V gene data show CDR1 as SGHVS and CDR2 as FNYEAQ. CDR3 DNA sequence: TGTGCCAGCAGCTTACAAGGGACAGGGGGCTACGAGCAGTACTTC. It yields the protein CASSLQGTGGYEQYF.

The chain has TRBV6-6 and TRBJ1-1, with 10 bases that match TRBD1. Losses at the gene ends were 2 bases for V and 4 bases for J; bases not matched to a gene: 4. From germline, CDR1 is MNHNY and CDR2 SVGAGI (reference sequence). The CDR3 totals 15 residues. Here the CDR3 DNA reads TGTGCCAGCAGTTACGCCCGGGACAGGGGCACTGAAGCTTTCTTT. Translated: CASSYARDRGTEAFF.

The rearrangement uses TRBV5-1 and TRBJ2-5; D is possibly TRBD1 (5 bases). Germline assignment: CDR1 SGHRS and CDR2 YFSETQ. The CDR3 has 12 amino acids. The V gene lost 2 bases and the J gene lost 3 bases, with 5 bases spanning the gap. The CDR3 is CASSLGEETQYF. The CDR3 DNA is TGCGCCAGCAGCTTAGGGGAAGAGACCCAGTACTTC.

The chain employs TRBV30 and TRBJ1-2, with D uncertain. The CDR3 loop spans 14 amino acids. CDR1 is GTSNPN, CDR2 SVGIG, per germline (reference sequence). The V end was cut by 4 bases, the J end by 1 base, with 13 bases between. The DNA of the CDR3 is TGTGCCTGGATTTCGGTCCCGAATAACTATGGCTACACCTTC. Residues: CAWISVPNNYGYTF. The whole variable domain, filled in from reference TRBV30 and TRBJ1-2, reads SQTIHQWPATLVQPVGSPLSLECTVEGTSNPNLYWYRQAAGRGLQLLFYSVGIGQISSEVPQNLSASRPQDRQFILSSKKLLLSDSGFYLCAWISVPNNYGYTFGSGTRLTVV.

J is TRBJ2-5 and V is TRBV5-1; the match to TRBD2 covers 7 bases. The CDR3 runs to 16 residues. V shed 0 bases and J 5 bases; nucleotides not matched to a gene: 10. CDR1 and CDR2 (germline): SGHRS, YFSETQ. The CDR3 spells CASSLDGGLVGETQYF. The DNA for the CDR3 is TGCGCCAGCAGCTTGGATGGAGGACTAGTTGGGGAGACCCAGTACTTC.

A few counts support this clone. The chain recombines TRBV19 with TRBJ1-1, with D hard to call. The CDR3 totals 15 residues. CDR1 LNHDA and CDR2 SQIVND come from the germline V gene (reference sequence). V was cut by 3 bases and J by 5 bases, with 16 bases left in between. The DNA of the CDR3 is TGTGCCAGTAGTATCCGGGTCTCTGGAGGGACTGAAGCTTTCTTT. Translating it yields CASSIRVSGGTEAFF.

V is TRBV5-1 and J is TRBJ1-1, with 7 nucleotides matching TRBD1. The CDR3 extends over 11 amino acids. V shed 4 bases, J shed 7 bases, and the junction held 1 base outside the gene matches. The germline V gene has CDR1 SGHRS and CDR2 YFSETQ. The CDR3 here is CASSQGVEAFF. DNA of the CDR3: TGCGCCAGCAGCCAGGGGGTTGAAGCTTTCTTT.

The gene calls are TRBV4-3 and TRBJ1-2; 8 bases line up with TRBD1. CDR1 is LGHNA and CDR2 is YSLEER in the germline V gene. With 3 bases clipped from V and 4 bases from J, the junction kept 10 bases outside the gene matches. The CDR3 extends over 16 amino acids. CDR3: CASSQADRGKAYGYTF. The CDR3 DNA sequence: TGCGCCAGCAGCCAGGCCGACAGGGGTAAAGCCTATGGCTACACCTTC.

The rearrangement joins TRBV12-5 to TRBJ1-4; possibly TRBD1 for D (5 bases). V lost 4 bases to trimming and J lost 8 bases, with 17 bases between them. Germline V gene lookup returns CDR1 LGHNT and CDR2 FRNRAP. The CDR3 has 15 residues. The CDR3, as DNA: TGTGCTAGTGGTTCTTCCACAGGAGTTCGAGAAAAACTGTTTTTT. As protein: CASGSSTGVREKLFF.

This chain connects TRBV2 to TRBJ1-5; perhaps TRBD1 as D (6 bases). CDR3 length equals 14 residues. Trimming shortened V by 7 bases and J by 7 bases, and 17 bases separated the two germline ends. Germline V gene lookup returns CDR1 SNHLY and CDR2 FYNNEI. CDR3 DNA sequence: TGTGCCAGCACAGGGGCCCCTCGAGCACAGCCCCAGCATTTT. Protein: CASTGAPRAQPQHF.

V gene TRBV6-5 combines with J gene TRBJ1-5; no clear D gene. In germline, CDR1 is MNHEY, CDR2 SVGAGI. V was trimmed by 7 bases and J by 4 bases, leaving 17 bases between them. The CDR3 has 15 residues. Written as DNA, the CDR3 is TGTGCCAGCAAGCCTCTGGGGAGCGGAAATCAGCCCCAGCATTTT. It specifies CASKPLGSGNQPQHF.

The V gene is TRBV28, the J gene TRBJ1-4; unclear D gene. Germline values: CDR1 MDHEN, CDR2 SYDVKM. V lost 5 bases to trimming and J lost 7 bases, with 5 bases between them. This CDR3 region has 11 residues. This CDR3 is CASSRGEKLFF. As DNA, the CDR3 is TGTGCCAGCAGTCGGGGTGAAAAACTGTTTTTT.

This clone was seen just once. This CDR3 reads CASSPTTALTYEQYF. Written as DNA, the CDR3 is TGCGCCAGCAGCCCGACGACTGCCCTCACCTACGAGCAGTACTTC. The V gene is TRBV4-1, the J gene TRBJ2-7; D is unclear. There are 15 residues in the CDR3. Trimming cost V 4 bases and J 2 bases, with 15 bases left between them. CDR1 and CDR2 (germline): MGHRA, YSYEKL.

This clone was found once. The chain uses TRBV5-5 and TRBJ1-5; TRBD1 aligns across 7 bases. Trimming removed 4 bases from V and 2 bases from J; junction bases left unmatched: 9. The CDR3 length is 16 residues. The germline V gene encodes CDR1 SGHKS and CDR2 YYEKEE (reference sequence). The CDR3 nucleotides read TGTGCCAGCAGCCCATCCAGGGGGTCGGGCAATCAGCCCCAGCATTTT. Translated, it gives CASSPSRGSGNQPQHF.

V usage is TRBV5-1 and J usage is TRBJ2-2; TRBD2 might be the D (5 bases). The CDR3 length is 15 residues. Deletions cut 4 bases from V and 3 bases from J, with 13 bases between. CDR1 and CDR2 (germline): SGHRS, YFSETQ. Here the CDR3 DNA reads TGCGCCAGCAGCAGCCTCGGGGTATACACCGGGGAGCTGTTTTTT. Residues: CASSSLGVYTGELFF.

The sample holds one count of this clone. The chain links TRBV7-9 to TRBJ2-4; tentative D call: TRBD2 (7 bases). Trimming stripped 3 bases from V and 0 bases from J, with 15 bases between. This CDR3 has 17 amino acids. Germline V gene data show CDR1 as SEHNR and CDR2 as FQNEAQ (reference sequence). CDR3 sequence: CASSLRGGGGAKNIQYF. The DNA of the CDR3 is TGTGCCAGCAGCTTGAGGGGGGGCGGAGGAGCCAAAAACATTCAGTACTTC.

V and J are TRBV6-5 and TRBJ1-4; 9 positions match TRBD1. Germline-derived CDR1 and CDR2 are MNHEY and SVGAGI. J was trimmed by 4 bases and V by 5 bases; bases with no gene match: 2. The CDR3 is made up of 14 amino acids. The CDR3, as DNA: TGTGCCAGCAGTCGGACAGGGGATAATGAAAAACTGTTTTTT. It specifies CASSRTGDNEKLFF.

The rearrangement uses TRBV25-1 and TRBJ1-2, with TRBD1 identical over 8 bases. CDR1 is MGHDK and CDR2 is SYGVNS in the germline V gene. The CDR3 runs 17 residues. V lost 2 bases and J lost 7; bases outside the gene matches: 15. The CDR3 protein is CASSESGQGVIRGGYTF. The CDR3 coding sequence is TGTGCCAGCAGTGAAAGCGGACAGGGTGTCATCCGCGGTGGCTACACCTTC.